This entry concerns a single TCR beta chain. Its antigen is not yet known. No base qualities exist here, and no much larger clone lies one base off it. This entry belongs to a study of blood T cell repertoires in COVID-19 (dated by TCRdb to about 2020). Background on the whole study: Samples from collaborators originated in the United States, Italy and Spain and spanned both the acute and convalescent phases of COVID-19. The material from the prospective study consisted of cDNA or gDNA derived from T cells, B-cell-depleted T cells, or PBMCs. The dataset comprised deeply sampled blood TCRbeta repertoires from subjects exposed to, actively infected with, or recovered from COVID-19. A freely available public database, intended as a resource for researchers studying the immune response to SARS-CoV-2, is where the repertoires were released. Samples came from the ongoing ImmuneRACE study (first 160 participants) plus 1,254 subjects from 6 global collaborators. A de-identified subject ID, COVID-19 status, age in years and sex were almost always included in the sample metadata. Where available, HLA class I and class II types were obtained from metadata supplied by the sample provider rather than from assay-based typing. What the research found in general, with its limitations: Clinical and demographic metadata were provided uncurated, with the amount varying by source and participant.

TCRbeta CDR3 regions were amplified from genomic DNA using the immunoSEQ Assay, a bias-controlled multiplex PCR. On the study's bioinformatics: Within the assay, amplification of reference gene primers was used to estimate how many nucleated cells each sample contained. To quantify the absolute abundance of each unique TCRbeta CDR3 rearrangement, sequence reads were collapsed and filtered. Productive Simpson clonality was computed per sample as the square root of Simpson's diversity index over productive rearrangements. The immuneACCESS repertoire file appears here via TCRdb, limited to in-frame rearrangements. These files lack a portion of the clones; in checked studies, under half of the deficit traces to unresolved V genes, and the cause of the others is not known. Clone size and the V and J calls come from that table; the DNA yielded D and trimming. The sample yields approximately 220,000 clones; approximately 88% were counted once. The top ten hold around 25% of the sample.

Whole blood was collected in K2EDTA tubes by collaborating institutions according to the institutions' own protocols. For TCRbeta analysis, collaborators shipped samples as frozen whole blood, isolated PBMCs, or DNA extracted from either of those sample types. The clonotype comes from a man in his forties or fifties with acute or convalescent COVID-19. Source material: peripheral blood.

Read as DNA, the sequence is TGCGCCAGCAGCTTGCCGGGACAGGGGGGCACAGATACGCAGTATTTT. Translated, this gives CASSLPGQGGTDTQYF. The chain is assembled from TRBV5-1 and TRBJ2-3; the junction holds 11 bases that match TRBD1. Ends trimmed: V by 1 base, J by 1 base; bases unmatched to a gene: 2. The germline V gene encodes CDR1 SGHRS and CDR2 YFSETQ. From its cysteine to its phenylalanine, the CDR3 spans 16 amino acids. Just CDR3 DNA is preserved here, 48 bases in frame from base 1.